These 11 T cell receptor beta chains were all obtained from the same sample, sequenced in a study of human T cells and chemical hapten exposure. Each CDR3 protein gets one entry after TCRdb re-called the RACE reads with MiXCR. Of just over 70,000 distinct CDR3 sequences in the sample, over 8.5% were seen once. Time point of the sample: patch test 3, about 24 weeks after DPC sensitization. Regarding treatment: therapeutic diphenylcyclopropenone sensitization with weekly scalp DPC. Source: whole blood, taken in connection with sensitization to the hapten diphenylcyclopropenone (DPC). The source is a woman between 45 and 65 years old with alopecia areata. Some clones in this sample may be carry-over from other donors' samples.

The chain combines TRBV25-1 with TRBJ2-3, with 13 bases aligning to TRBD2. Germline CDR1 is MGHDK and CDR2 is SYGVNS. V was clipped by 8 bases and J by 5 bases; unmatched bases: 4. This CDR3 comprises 14 residues. CDR3 in amino acids: CASRTSGRGDTQYF. CDR3 nucleotide sequence: TGTGCCAGCCGGACTAGCGGGAGAGGAGATACGCAGTATTTT.

This clonotype came up a few times. V and J are TRBV29-1 and TRBJ2-3; D tentatively fits TRBD1 or TRBD2 (5 bases each). V lost 3 bases and J 2 bases, leaving 12 bases between the germline ends. Germline assignment: CDR1 SQVTM and CDR2 ANQGSEA. The length of the CDR3 is 14 residues. CDR3 DNA sequence: TGCAGCGTTGAGAGGGACCTCTCCACAGATACGCAGTATTTT. Protein product: CSVERDLSTDTQYF.

This clonotype was detected ten times or more. The chain is built from TRBV18 and TRBJ2-7, with 7 bases matching TRBD1. The germline V gene encodes CDR1 KGHSH and CDR2 LQKENI. This CDR3 is 13 amino acids long. The J segment lost 4 bases and the V segment lost 5 bases, leaving 5 bases of the junction unmatched. The CDR3 sequence: CASSTGVRYEQYF. In DNA form, the CDR3 reads TGTGCCAGCTCAACAGGGGTGAGGTACGAGCAGTACTTC.

At least ten counts were recorded for this clonotype. The chain uses TRBV19 and TRBJ1-6; weak D call: TRBD1 (6 bases). Germline V gene lookup returns CDR1 LNHDA and CDR2 SQIVND (reference sequence). With 8 bases removed from V and 1 base from J, the gap between germline ends came to 18 bases. The CDR3 covers 17 residues. In nucleotides, the CDR3 is TGTGCCAGTCAGAATACGGGGGCTGGATCCTATAATTCACCCCTCCACTTT. Its protein product is CASQNTGAGSYNSPLHF.

This clonotype came up a few times. CDR3 protein: CASSSGQGRSRAPEAFF. The CDR3 DNA follows: TGTGCCAGCAGTTCCGGACAGGGTAGATCGAGGGCGCCTGAAGCTTTCTTT. The chain joins TRBV12-3 or TRBV12-4 to TRBJ1-1, with 8 bases matching TRBD1. Trimming at V came to 4 bases and at J to 6 bases, leaving 16 bases not matched to a gene. This CDR3 is built from 17 residues.

This clonotype was seen repeatedly, ten times or more. The CDR3 DNA is TGTGCCAGCAGTTACATGAGAGCCGCGAACACCGGGGAGCTGTTTTTT. Amino acids: CASSYMRAANTGELFF. V gene TRBV6-5 combines with J gene TRBJ2-2; D is uncertain. CDR1 MNHEY and CDR2 SVGAGI come from the germline V gene. The ends were cut back, 2 bases at V and 0 bases at J, with 10 bases in the middle. CDR3 length equals 16 residues.

V and J are TRBV27 and TRBJ2-7; D is undetermined. Per germline, CDR1 MNHEY and CDR2 SMNVEV (reference sequence). This CDR3 comprises 10 residues. Trimming removed 4 bases at V and 6 bases at J, with 4 bases between. CDR3 DNA: TGTGCCAGCAGTTACGGCGAGCAGTACTTC. Translation gives CASSYGEQYF.

The table lists this clonotype with many counts. The chain is built from TRBV28 and TRBJ1-1; D is possibly TRBD1 (5 bases). The CDR3 has 11 amino acids. With 6 bases removed from V and 7 bases from J, the gap between germline ends came to 9 bases. The germline CDR1 and CDR2 sequences are MDHEN and SYDVKM. This chain's CDR3 is CASRGTFEAFF. DNA of the CDR3: TGTGCCAGCAGGGGGACGTTTGAAGCTTTCTTT.

The rearrangement joins TRBV28 to TRBJ2-7; a possible D gene is TRBD2 (6 bases). V shed 7 bases and J shed 4 bases, with 11 bases lying between them. Germline loops: CDR1 MDHEN, CDR2 SYDVKM. The CDR3 length is 12 residues. The CDR3 DNA reads as TGTGCCAGCAAGGAGGGGATTTACGAGCAGTACTTC. This encodes CASKEGIYEQYF.

The gene calls are TRBV20-1 and TRBJ1-5, with D possibly matching TRBD1 (6 bases). V gave up 0 bases and J gave up 11 bases, with 14 bases separating them. CDR1 and CDR2 (germline): DFQATT, SNEGSKA (reference sequence). This CDR3 contains 13 residues. CDR3 in DNA: TGCAGTGCTAGAGATCCCCGGGACATTTCCCAGCATTTT. Encoded protein: CSARDPRDISQHF.

The CDR3 nucleotides read TGTGCCAGCAGCTTCTTCACTAGCGGGAGGGACACAGATACGCAGTATTTT. Translation gives CASSFFTSGRDTDTQYF. The rearrangement links TRBV7-9 to TRBJ2-3, with 13 bases aligning to TRBD2. The germline CDR1 and CDR2 sequences are SEHNR and FQNEAQ (reference sequence). The junction had 5 bases not matched to a gene; V was cut back by 3 bases and J by 2 bases. CDR3 length equals 17 residues.